Included here is one T cell receptor (beta chain) sequence, with context. Its antigen remains unidentified. TCRdb keeps only in-frame clones here, not all; method: immunoSEQ multiplex PCR. The sample contains roughly 42,000 clones, approximately 75% of which appear only once. The CDR3 has 11 residues. V was pared by 8 bases and J by 8 bases, with 5 bases of the junction left unmatched. Germline assignment: CDR1 LNHDA and CDR2 SQIVND (reference sequence). The sample belongs to a study of radiotherapy plus CTLA-4 blockade in lung cancer. Across the whole study: Around 19% of enrolled patients responded objectively, and about 30% had disease control.

Study outcomes and limitations: Interferon-beta and early blood T cell clone dynamics reportedly predicted response best.

Focal radiation plus CTLA-4 blockade with ipilimumab was administered to patients who had chemo-refractory metastatic non-small-cell lung cancer. The chain has TRBV19 and TRBJ1-1; 7 nucleotides line up with TRBD1. The starting material was peripheral blood, obtained from a patient treated with radiotherapy plus ipilimumab. The sequence was obtained from a human donor with non-small cell lung cancer that progressed on radiotherapy plus ipilimumab. For the CDR3, the DNA is TGTGCCAGTCACAGGGGACTGGAAGCTTTCTTT. Protein: CASHRGLEAFF.